Shown below are 27 T cell receptor beta chains from a single sample sequenced in a study of blood T cell repertoires in COVID-19. Only in-frame clones appear in the TCRdb table, and some are missing; sequencing was by immunoSEQ multiplex PCR. Found here are under 300,000 clones, approximately 90% of them singletons; the top ten hold roughly 16%. Sample: PBMCs or T cells enriched from blood (not recorded which). Receptors were obtained from a young man who had recovered from COVID-19.

This clone was picked up a small number of times. The chain combines TRBV27 with TRBJ2-1, with TRBD2 identical over 7 bases. Trimming at V came to 7 bases and at J to 0 bases, leaving 15 bases not matched to a gene. The germline CDR1 and CDR2 sequences are MNHEY and SMNVEV (reference sequence). This CDR3 region has 18 residues. In nucleotides, the CDR3 is TGTGCCAGCACCGAGCGGGGTTGGCTAGCCTACTCCTACAATGAGCAGTTCTTC. Translating gives CASTERGWLAYSYNEQFF.

This chain joins TRBV10-1 and TRBJ2-3; 8 nucleotides line up with TRBD1. This CDR3 region has 14 residues. The V gene end was trimmed by 4 bases and the J gene end by 1 base; junction bases not matched to a gene: 1. Germline V CDR1 and CDR2: WNHNN, SYGVQD (reference sequence). The CDR3 loop is CASSADRGTDTQYF. As DNA, the CDR3 is TGCGCCAGCAGTGCGGACAGGGGCACAGATACGCAGTATTTT.

The chain recombines TRBV3-1 (or the pseudogene TRBV3-2) with TRBJ2-2; no firm D call. Germline assignment: CDR1 LGHDT and CDR2 YNNKEL (reference sequence). This CDR3 spans 18 amino acids. Trimming took 3 bases from V and 1 from J, leaving 18 bases between them. The CDR3 region has the DNA TGTGCCAGCAGCCAGGGCAGAATCGATACTCTGAACACCGGGGAGCTGTTTTTT. Translated, it gives CASSQGRIDTLNTGELFF.

This clone showed up just once. The chain uses TRBV6-5 and TRBJ2-7; D gene ambiguous. Between the trimmed V and J ends, which lost 7 bases and 2 bases, there was a span of 18 bases. CDR1 is MNHEY, CDR2 SVGAGI, per germline. CDR3 length: 15 amino acids. The CDR3, as DNA: TGTGCCAGCACCAAGGAGAAAGGAACTCCCTACGAGCAGTACTTC. As protein: CASTKEKGTPYEQYF.

V usage is TRBV29-1 and J usage is TRBJ2-3; TRBD2 matches at 13 bases. Germline CDR1 is SQVTM and CDR2 is ANQGSEA. This CDR3 has 15 amino acids. Trimming removed 7 bases from V and 5 bases from J; junction bases left unmatched: 9. For the CDR3, the DNA is TGCAGCGGGGAACTAGCGGGAGGGCCTGGAGATACGCAGTATTTT. It encodes CSGELAGGPGDTQYF.

This CDR3 is CASSSRLAGETISTDTQYF. The CDR3 DNA reads TGTGCCAGCAGTTCCCGACTAGCGGGAGAGACGATAAGCACAGATACGCAGTATTTT. This sequence joins TRBV27 and TRBJ2-3; 12 bases map to TRBD2. The ends lost 4 bases at V and 0 bases at J; junction bases unmatched: 11. CDR1 is MNHEY, CDR2 SMNVEV, per germline (reference sequence). CDR3 length: 19 amino acids.

This clone was detected only once. The chain uses TRBV5-1 and TRBJ2-2; TRBD1 agrees at 8 bases. V shed 5 bases, J shed 0 bases, and the junction held 3 bases outside the gene matches. Germline CDR1 SGHRS, CDR2 YFSETQ. The CDR3 is 15 amino acids. CDR3 in amino acids: CASRDRDANTGELFF. The CDR3 DNA sequence: TGCGCCAGCAGGGACAGGGACGCGAACACCGGGGAGCTGTTTTTT.

This clone was counted between two and nine times. The chain combines TRBV29-1 with TRBJ1-1; D remains ambiguous. The CDR3 spans 13 residues. Germline lookup yields CDR1 SQVTM and CDR2 ANQGSEA. V was cut by 6 bases and J by 9 bases, with 20 bases left in between. The CDR3 DNA reads TGCAGCGTCGTGCCACCGGGTCGGAATCAAGCTTTCTTT. Translation: CSVVPPGRNQAFF.

The chain joins TRBV11-1 to TRBJ2-5, with D possibly TRBD2 on 6 matching bases. Trimming removed 3 bases from V and 10 bases from J, with 21 bases in between. CDR3 length equals 15 residues. Germline V gene data show CDR1 as SGHAT and CDR2 as FQDESV (reference sequence). As DNA, the CDR3 is TGTGCCAGCAGCTTGAGTCCGGGCGGCACGGGGGACCAGTACTTC. Translated: CASSLSPGGTGDQYF.

The rearrangement links TRBV30 to TRBJ2-5; possible D gene TRBD2, 5 bases. Trimming removed 0 bases from V and 4 bases from J, with 9 bases in between. Germline assignment: CDR1 GTSNPN and CDR2 SVGIG (reference sequence). The CDR3 runs 13 residues. The DNA of the CDR3 is TGTGCCTGGAGTGTGCGACTACTAGAGACCCAGTACTTC. It translates to CAWSVRLLETQYF.

This clone was detected a few times. The chain couples TRBV2 to TRBJ2-7, with 8 bases identical to TRBD1. The CDR3 loop spans 13 amino acids. With V trimmed by 8 bases and J by 3 bases, 6 bases remained unmatched. Germline V gives CDR1 SNHLY, CDR2 FYNNEI. DNA for the CDR3: TGTGCCAGCTTTACCGGGACAGGCTACGAGCAGTACTTC. Protein: CASFTGTGYEQYF.

The rearrangement joins TRBV5-1 to TRBJ2-1, with 8 bases aligning to TRBD1. Looked up from germline, CDR1 is SGHRS and CDR2 is YFSETQ. The CDR3 extends over 17 amino acids. V lost 7 bases to trimming and J lost 0 bases; unmatched junction nucleotides: 12. The CDR3 protein is CASQTGQGWDSYNEQFF. The CDR3 nucleotides read TGCGCCAGCCAAACCGGACAGGGTTGGGACTCCTACAATGAGCAGTTCTTC. The whole variable domain, remainder taken from reference TRBV5-1 and TRBJ2-1, is KAGVTQTPRYLIKTRGQQVTLSCSPISGHRSVSWYQQTPGQGLQFLFEYFSETQRNKGNFPGRFSGRQFSNSRSEMNVSTLELGDSALYLCASQTGQGWDSYNEQFFGPGTRLTVL.

The rearrangement links TRBV30 to TRBJ2-1; the D gene is possibly TRBD1 (5 bases). V lost 2 bases to trimming and J lost 7 bases, with 9 bases between them. The CDR3 contains 12 residues. Germline CDR1 reads GTSNPN; CDR2 reads SVGIG (reference sequence). CDR3 nucleotides: TGTGCCTGGAGTCGACAGAGTAATGAGCAGTTCTTC. This encodes CAWSRQSNEQFF.

The chain recombines TRBV30 with TRBJ1-5; 8 bases align to TRBD1. V shed 5 bases and J 1 base; nucleotides not matched to a gene: 4. The CDR3 sequence is 14 residues long. Germline CDR1 is GTSNPN and CDR2 is SVGIG (reference sequence). The CDR3 reads CAWQGAGSNQPQHF. The CDR3 nucleotides are TGTGCCTGGCAGGGGGCTGGGAGCAATCAGCCCCAGCATTTT.

This clone occurred a few times. The chain combines TRBV6-5 with TRBJ1-5; unclear D gene. The germline gives CDR1 MNHEY, CDR2 SVGAGI. The ends were cut back, 5 bases at V and 8 bases at J, with 13 bases in the middle. The CDR3 totals 13 residues. The CDR3 DNA reads as TGTGCCAGCAGTCGAACAGCCGGGGAGCCCCAGCATTTT. Residues: CASSRTAGEPQHF.

The rearrangement links TRBV11-3 to TRBJ1-1, with D perhaps TRBD1 (5 bases). From germline, CDR1 is SGHNT and CDR2 YENEEA. There are 17 residues in the CDR3. Between the trimmed V and J ends, which lost 0 bases and 4 bases, there was a span of 18 bases. CDR3 region: CASSLDNLGAGSTEAFF. As DNA, the CDR3 is TGTGCCAGCAGCTTAGATAATCTTGGGGCAGGGTCCACTGAAGCTTTCTTT.

The V call is TRBV12-3 or TRBV12-4, the J call TRBJ1-4, with D unresolved. The CDR3 is 13 residues long. V was pared by 5 bases and J by 5 bases, with 9 bases between. The CDR3 here is CASSGTGNEKLFF. The CDR3 DNA reads as TGTGCCAGCAGTGGCACGGGGAATGAAAAACTGTTTTTT.

The chain recombines TRBV12-5 with TRBJ2-7, with D possibly TRBD2 on 5 matching bases. Trimming pared 3 bases from V and 0 bases from J, leaving 27 bases between. The length of the CDR3 is 20 residues. Germline CDR1 is LGHNT and CDR2 is FRNRAP. CDR3 in amino acids: CASGFASTAVRLAGSYEQYF. The CDR3 DNA reads TGTGCTAGTGGTTTCGCCAGTACGGCGGTTCGCCTAGCAGGCTCCTACGAGCAGTACTTC.

This chain connects TRBV5-8 to TRBJ1-6; tentatively, D is TRBD1 (6 bases). Per the germline V gene, CDR1 is SGHTS and CDR2 is YDEGEE. This CDR3 spans 15 amino acids. The V and J ends lost 4 bases and 4 bases respectively, with 12 bases between them. CDR3 in amino acids: CASSHQGNYNSPLHF. The CDR3 DNA sequence: TGTGCCAGCAGCCACCAGGGGAATTATAATTCACCCCTCCACTTT.

The rearrangement uses TRBV6-5 and TRBJ2-1, with D tentatively TRBD2 (5 bases). Trimming pared 6 bases from V and 9 bases from J, leaving 12 bases between. The CDR3 loop spans 12 amino acids. Germline V lookup: CDR1 MNHEY, CDR2 SVGAGI. This CDR3 is CASRPGLSEQFF. The CDR3 DNA follows: TGTGCCAGCAGACCTGGACTTTCTGAGCAGTTCTTC.

V gene TRBV10-2 combines with J gene TRBJ1-6; 8 bases match TRBD1. The CDR3 is 15 residues long. With 10 bases clipped from V and 2 bases from J, the junction kept 7 bases outside the gene matches. CDR1 and CDR2 from the germline V gene are WSHSY and SAAADI. The chain's CDR3 is CATADRGAYNSPLHF. The CDR3, as DNA: TGCGCCACCGCTGACAGGGGCGCCTATAATTCACCCCTCCACTTT.

This chain uses TRBV28 with TRBJ1-6; no clear D. Germline V gene data show CDR1 as MDHEN and CDR2 as SYDVKM. The CDR3 runs 16 residues. The V end lost 6 bases, the J end lost 0 bases, and 12 bases lay between the germline ends. CDR3 region: CASSPLGSSYNSPLHF. The CDR3 nucleotides read TGTGCCAGCAGCCCCCTAGGCAGCTCCTATAATTCACCCCTCCACTTT.

V is TRBV7-2 and J is TRBJ2-3, with TRBD1 as a possible D gene (6 bases). CDR1 and CDR2 (germline): SGHTA, FQGNSA. Trimming stripped 5 bases from V and 2 bases from J, with 17 bases between. CDR3 length equals 16 residues. The chain's CDR3 is CASSTKRTAATDTQYF. The CDR3 DNA is TGTGCCAGCAGCACCAAGAGGACAGCCGCCACAGATACGCAGTATTTT.

The chain recombines TRBV7-9 with TRBJ1-1; tentative D call: TRBD1 (6 bases). The V and J ends lost 1 base and 7 bases respectively, with 10 bases between them. Germline V CDR1 and CDR2: SEHNR, FQNEAQ (reference sequence). CDR3 length: 13 amino acids. CDR3 coding DNA: TGTGCCAGCAGCTTAGAAGGGGGGGTTGAAGCTTTCTTT. Protein: CASSLEGGVEAFF.

This clone was detected ten times or more. V usage is TRBV7-8 and J usage is TRBJ2-1, with TRBD1 matching 10 bases. The germline gives CDR1 SGHVS, CDR2 FQNEAQ. The CDR3 has 14 residues. The ends lost 5 bases at V and 9 bases at J; junction bases unmatched: 7. CDR3 in amino acids: CASSPRQGAGEQFF. The CDR3 DNA reads TGTGCCAGCAGCCCCAGACAGGGGGCGGGTGAGCAGTTCTTC.

The chain is built from TRBV14 and TRBJ2-3, with D possibly TRBD2 on 5 matching bases. Germline V CDR1 and CDR2: SGHDN, FVKESK. The CDR3 loop spans 16 amino acids. Deletions cut 0 bases from V and 3 bases from J, with 13 bases between. The chain's CDR3 is CASSQDRGLGTDTQYF. The CDR3 DNA follows: TGTGCCAGCAGCCAAGATCGGGGTTTAGGGACAGATACGCAGTATTTT.

This clone was observed a single time. V is TRBV4-1 and J is TRBJ1-5; D is possibly TRBD1 (6 bases). Germline CDR1 MGHRA, CDR2 YSYEKL. V was shortened by 1 base and J by 8 bases, with 15 bases between the two germline ends. The CDR3 consists of 15 residues. CDR3 sequence (DNA): TGCGCCAGCAGCCAAGTGGTACAGGGAGAAGAGCCCCAGCATTTT. Protein product: CASSQVVQGEEPQHF.